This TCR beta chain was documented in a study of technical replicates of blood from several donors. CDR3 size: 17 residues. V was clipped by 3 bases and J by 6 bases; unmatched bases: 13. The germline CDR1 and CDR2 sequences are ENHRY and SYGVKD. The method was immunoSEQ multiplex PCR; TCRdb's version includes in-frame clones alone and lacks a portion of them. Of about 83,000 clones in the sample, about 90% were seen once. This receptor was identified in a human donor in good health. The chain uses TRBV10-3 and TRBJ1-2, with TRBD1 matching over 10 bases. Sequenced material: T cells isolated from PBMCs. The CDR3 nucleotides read TGTGCCATCAGTGAAAGCCGAACGATCGGGACAGGGGATGGCTACACCTTC. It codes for CAISESRTIGTGDGYTF.